One sample yielded the 2 T cell receptor beta chains listed below, sequenced in a study of shared clonotypes between healthy human individuals. Sequenced by immunoSEQ multiplex PCR; TCRdb stores in-frame clones only, minus some. The table shows over a million clones, with about 98% occurring only once. Sequences were obtained from naive CD4+ T cells sorted from blood. Subset described: CD45RA+ positively selected. Source of these receptors: a man younger than 40 in good health.

About this clone: This specimen includes other DNA sequences encoding the same CDR3. The J gene is TRBJ2-6, the V gene TRBV7-9; D is unresolved. This CDR3 is 15 amino acids long. Trimming cost V 1 base and J 0 bases, with 4 bases left between them. CDR1 SEHNR and CDR2 FQNEAQ come from the germline V gene (reference sequence). The CDR3 DNA sequence: TGTGCCAGCAGCTTAGGCAGCTCTGGGGCCAACGTCCTGACTTTC. It is translated as CASSLGSSGANVLTF.

To note about this clone: Other DNA sequences of this sample code for an identical CDR3. This chain connects TRBV9 to TRBJ1-3; no firm D call. This CDR3 has 11 amino acids. Germline V gene data show CDR1 as SGDLS and CDR2 as YYNGEE. The germline V and J ends were trimmed by 4 bases and 1 base, with 0 bases remaining between them. The CDR3 is CASSSGNTIYF. The CDR3 DNA sequence: TGTGCCAGCAGCTCTGGAAACACCATATATTTT.